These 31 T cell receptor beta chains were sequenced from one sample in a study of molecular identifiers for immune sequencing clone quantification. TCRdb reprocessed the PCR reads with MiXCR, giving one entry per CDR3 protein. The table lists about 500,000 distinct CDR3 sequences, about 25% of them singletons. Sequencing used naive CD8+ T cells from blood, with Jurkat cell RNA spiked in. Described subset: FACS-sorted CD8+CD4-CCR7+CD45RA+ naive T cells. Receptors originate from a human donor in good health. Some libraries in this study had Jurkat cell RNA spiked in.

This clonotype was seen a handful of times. The CDR3 nucleotides are TGTGCCAGCAGCTTAGGGGGGGCTTTAAATGAGCAGTTCTTC. Protein: CASSLGGALNEQFF. The chain couples TRBV7-2 to TRBJ2-1; either TRBD1 or TRBD2 may supply D (6 bases each). V was clipped by 1 base and J by 7 bases, with 11 bases between them. The CDR3 consists of 14 residues. Germline CDR1 SGHTA, CDR2 FQGNSA.

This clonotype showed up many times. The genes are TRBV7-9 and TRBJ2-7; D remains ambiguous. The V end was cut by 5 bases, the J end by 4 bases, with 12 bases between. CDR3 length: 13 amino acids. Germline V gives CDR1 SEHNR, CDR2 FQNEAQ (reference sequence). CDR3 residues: CASSPSARYEQYF. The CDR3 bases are TGTGCCAGCAGCCCGAGCGCGAGGTACGAGCAGTACTTC. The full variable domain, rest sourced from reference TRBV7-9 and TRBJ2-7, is DTGVSQNPRHKITKRGQNVTFRCDPISEHNRLYWYRQTLGQGPEFLTYFQNEAQLEKSRLLSDRFSAERPKGSFSTLEIQRTEQGDSAMYLCASSPSARYEQYFGPGTRLTVT.

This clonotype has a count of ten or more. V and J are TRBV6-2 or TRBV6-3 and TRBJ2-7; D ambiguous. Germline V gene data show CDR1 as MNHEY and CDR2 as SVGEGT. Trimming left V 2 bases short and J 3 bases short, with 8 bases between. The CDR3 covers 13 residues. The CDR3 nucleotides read TGTGCCAGCAGTTACGCCCAGGTCTACGAGCAGTACTTC. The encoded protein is CASSYAQVYEQYF.

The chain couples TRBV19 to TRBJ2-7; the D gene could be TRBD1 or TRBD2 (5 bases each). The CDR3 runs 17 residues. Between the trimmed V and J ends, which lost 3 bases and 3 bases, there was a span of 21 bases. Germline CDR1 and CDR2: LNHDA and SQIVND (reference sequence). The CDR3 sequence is CASSIYVSGTDNYEQYF. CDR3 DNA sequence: TGTGCCAGTAGTATTTACGTTTCGGGGACGGACAACTACGAGCAGTACTTC.

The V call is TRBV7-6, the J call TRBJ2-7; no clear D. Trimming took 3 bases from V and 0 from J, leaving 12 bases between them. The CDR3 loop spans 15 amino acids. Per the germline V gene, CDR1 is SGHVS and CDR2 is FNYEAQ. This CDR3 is CASSFQDHSSYEQYF. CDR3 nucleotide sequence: TGTGCCAGCAGCTTCCAAGATCATAGCTCCTACGAGCAGTACTTC.

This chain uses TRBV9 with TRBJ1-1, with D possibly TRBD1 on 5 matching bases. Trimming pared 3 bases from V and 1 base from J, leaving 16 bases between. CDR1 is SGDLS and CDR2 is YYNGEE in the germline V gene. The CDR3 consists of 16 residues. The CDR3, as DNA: TGTGCCAGCAGCGGTACGAAGGGGCCACAGAACACTGAAGCTTTCTTT. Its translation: CASSGTKGPQNTEAFF.

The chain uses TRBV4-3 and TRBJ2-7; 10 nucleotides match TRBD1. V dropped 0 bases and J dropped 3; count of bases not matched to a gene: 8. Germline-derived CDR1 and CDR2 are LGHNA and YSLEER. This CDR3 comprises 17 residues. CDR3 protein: CASSQESRGTGDYEQYF. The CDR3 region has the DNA TGCGCCAGCAGCCAAGAAAGTCGGGGGACAGGGGACTACGAGCAGTACTTC.

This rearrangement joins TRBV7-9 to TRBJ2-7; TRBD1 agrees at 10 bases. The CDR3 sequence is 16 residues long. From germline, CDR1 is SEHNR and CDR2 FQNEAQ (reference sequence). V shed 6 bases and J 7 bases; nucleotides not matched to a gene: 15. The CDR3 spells CASSSSPGQGLLEQYF. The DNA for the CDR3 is TGTGCCAGCAGTTCATCCCCGGGACAGGGGCTTTTGGAGCAGTACTTC.

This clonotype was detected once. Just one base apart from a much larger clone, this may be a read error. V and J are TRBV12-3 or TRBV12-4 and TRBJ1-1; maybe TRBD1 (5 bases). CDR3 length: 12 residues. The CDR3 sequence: CSSSLSGIEAFF. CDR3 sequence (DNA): TGTTCCAGCAGTTTATCAGGGATTGAAGCTTTCTTT.

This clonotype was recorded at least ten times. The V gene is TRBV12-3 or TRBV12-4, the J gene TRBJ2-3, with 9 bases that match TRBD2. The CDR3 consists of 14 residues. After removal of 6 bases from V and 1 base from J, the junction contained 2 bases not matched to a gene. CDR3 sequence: CASRLAGRTDTQYF. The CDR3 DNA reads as TGTGCCAGCAGGCTAGCGGGGCGCACAGATACGCAGTATTTT.

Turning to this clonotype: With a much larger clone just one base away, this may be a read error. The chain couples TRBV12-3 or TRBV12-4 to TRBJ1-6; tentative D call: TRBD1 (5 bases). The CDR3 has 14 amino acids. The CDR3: CASSETGFNSPLRF. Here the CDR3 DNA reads TGTGCCAGCAGTGAAACAGGATTTAATTCACCCCTCCGCTTT.

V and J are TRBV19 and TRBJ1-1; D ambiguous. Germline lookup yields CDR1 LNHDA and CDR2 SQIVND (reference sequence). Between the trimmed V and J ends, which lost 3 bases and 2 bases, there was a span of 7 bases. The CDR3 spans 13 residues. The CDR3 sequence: CASSIVPNTEAFF. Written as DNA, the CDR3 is TGTGCCAGTAGTATCGTTCCCAACACTGAAGCTTTCTTT. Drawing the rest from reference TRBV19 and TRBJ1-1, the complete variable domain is DGGITQSPKYLFRKEGQNVTLSCEQNLNHDAMYWYRQDPGQGLRLIYYSQIVNDFQKGDIAEGYSVSREKKESFPLTVTSAQKNPTAFYLCASSIVPNTEAFFGQGTRLTVV.

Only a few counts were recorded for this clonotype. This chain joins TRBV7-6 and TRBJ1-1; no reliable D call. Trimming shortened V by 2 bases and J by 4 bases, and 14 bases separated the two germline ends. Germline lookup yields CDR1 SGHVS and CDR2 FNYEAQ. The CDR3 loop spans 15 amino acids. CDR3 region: CASSLPAGDSTEAFF. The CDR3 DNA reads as TGTGCCAGCAGCTTACCGGCCGGGGATAGCACTGAAGCTTTCTTT. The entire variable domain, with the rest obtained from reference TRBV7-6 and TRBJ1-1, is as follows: GAGVSQSPRYKVTKRGQDVALRCDPISGHVSLYWYRQALGQGPEFLTYFNYEAQQDKSGLPNDRFSAERPEGSISTLTIQRTEQRDSAMYRCASSLPAGDSTEAFFGQGTRLTVV.

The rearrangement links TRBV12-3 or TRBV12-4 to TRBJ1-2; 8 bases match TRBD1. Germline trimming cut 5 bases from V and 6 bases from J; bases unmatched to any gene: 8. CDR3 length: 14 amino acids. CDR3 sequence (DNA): TGTGCCAGCAGTCCAGGACAGGGTTGGGATGGCTACACCTTC. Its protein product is CASSPGQGWDGYTF.

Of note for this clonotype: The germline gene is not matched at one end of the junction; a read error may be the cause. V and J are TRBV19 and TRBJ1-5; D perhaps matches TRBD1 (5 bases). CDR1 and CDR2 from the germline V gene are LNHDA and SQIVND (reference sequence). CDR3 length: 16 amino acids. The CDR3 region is CASSMGTRGSSQPQHF. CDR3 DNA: TGTGCCAGTAGTATGGGGACTCGGGGAAGCAGTCAGCCCCAGCATTTT.

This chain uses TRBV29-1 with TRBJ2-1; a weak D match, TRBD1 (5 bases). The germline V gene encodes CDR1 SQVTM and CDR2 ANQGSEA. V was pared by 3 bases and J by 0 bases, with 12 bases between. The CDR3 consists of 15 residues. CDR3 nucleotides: TGCAGCGTTGAGGGAAGGGGAAACTCCTACAATGAGCAGTTCTTC. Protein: CSVEGRGNSYNEQFF.

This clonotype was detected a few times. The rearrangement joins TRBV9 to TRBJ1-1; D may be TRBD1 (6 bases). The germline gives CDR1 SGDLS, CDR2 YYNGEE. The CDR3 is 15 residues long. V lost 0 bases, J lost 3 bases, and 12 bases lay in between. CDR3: CASSVEGGDYTEAFF. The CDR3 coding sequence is TGTGCCAGCAGCGTAGAAGGGGGAGATTACACTGAAGCTTTCTTT. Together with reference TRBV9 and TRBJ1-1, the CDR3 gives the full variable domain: DSGVTQTPKHLITATGQRVTLRCSPRSGDLSVYWYQQSLDQGLQFLIQYYNGEERAKGNILERFSAQQFPDLHSELNLSSLELGDSALYFCASSVEGGDYTEAFFGQGTRLTVV.

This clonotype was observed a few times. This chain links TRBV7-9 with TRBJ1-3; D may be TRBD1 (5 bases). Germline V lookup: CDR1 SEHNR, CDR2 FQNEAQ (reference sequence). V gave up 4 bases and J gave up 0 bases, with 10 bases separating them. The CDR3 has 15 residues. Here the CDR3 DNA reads TGTGCCAGCAGCTCCCGGGGGAGCTCTGGAAACACCATATATTTT. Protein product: CASSSRGSSGNTIYF.

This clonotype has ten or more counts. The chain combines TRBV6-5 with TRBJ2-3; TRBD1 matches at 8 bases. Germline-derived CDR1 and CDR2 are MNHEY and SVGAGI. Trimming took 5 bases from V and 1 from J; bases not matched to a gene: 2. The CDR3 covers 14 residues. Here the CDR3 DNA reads TGTGCCAGCAGTGACAGGGGCGGCACAGATACGCAGTATTTT. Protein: CASSDRGGTDTQYF.

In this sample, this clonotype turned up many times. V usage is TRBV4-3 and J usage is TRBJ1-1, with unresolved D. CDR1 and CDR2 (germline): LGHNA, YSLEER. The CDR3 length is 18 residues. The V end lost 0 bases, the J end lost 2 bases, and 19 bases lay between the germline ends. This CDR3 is CASSQDQSKITDNTEAFF. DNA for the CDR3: TGCGCCAGCAGCCAAGATCAATCTAAGATAACAGATAACACTGAAGCTTTCTTT.

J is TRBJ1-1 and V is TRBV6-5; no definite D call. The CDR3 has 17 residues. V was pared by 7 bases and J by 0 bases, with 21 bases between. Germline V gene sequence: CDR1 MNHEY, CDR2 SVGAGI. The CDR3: CASTKGWGEIMNTEAFF. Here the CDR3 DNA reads TGTGCCAGCACCAAAGGATGGGGAGAAATCATGAACACTGAAGCTTTCTTT.

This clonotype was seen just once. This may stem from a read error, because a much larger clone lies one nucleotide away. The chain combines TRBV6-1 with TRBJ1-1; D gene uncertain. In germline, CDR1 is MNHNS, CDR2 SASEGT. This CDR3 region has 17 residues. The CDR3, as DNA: TGTGCCAGCAGTCCCGTCGTCCGGACGGGGATGAACACTGAAACTTTCTTT. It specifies CASSPVVRTGMNTETFF.

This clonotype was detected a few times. The CDR3 DNA reads as TGTGCCAGCAGTTTTTCTGGGACAGGTGTACATGAGCAGTTCTTC. Its protein product is CASSFSGTGVHEQFF. This sequence joins TRBV27 and TRBJ2-1; 8 bases line up with TRBD1. CDR1 is MNHEY, CDR2 SMNVEV, per germline (reference sequence). This CDR3 has 15 amino acids. The V segment lost 3 bases and the J segment 8 bases; nucleotides outside the gene matches: 9.

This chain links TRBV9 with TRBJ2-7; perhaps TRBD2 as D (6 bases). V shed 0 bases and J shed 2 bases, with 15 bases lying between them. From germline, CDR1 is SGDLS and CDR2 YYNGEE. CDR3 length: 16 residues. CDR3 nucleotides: TGTGCCAGCAGCGTAGATTCGGGAGTGAGCCCCTACGAGCAGTACTTC. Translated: CASSVDSGVSPYEQYF.

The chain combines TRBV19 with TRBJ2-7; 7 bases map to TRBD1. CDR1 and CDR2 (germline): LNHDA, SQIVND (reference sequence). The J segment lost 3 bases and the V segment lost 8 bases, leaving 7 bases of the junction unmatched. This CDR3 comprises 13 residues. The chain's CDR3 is CASQYRGSYEQYF. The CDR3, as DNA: TGTGCCAGTCAGTACAGGGGAAGCTACGAGCAGTACTTC.

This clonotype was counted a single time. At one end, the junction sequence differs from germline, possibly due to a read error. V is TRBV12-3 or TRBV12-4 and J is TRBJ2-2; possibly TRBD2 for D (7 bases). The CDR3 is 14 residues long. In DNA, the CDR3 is TGTGCCAGCGGTTTCGCGGGGGCAGCCGGGGAGCTGTTTTTT. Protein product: CASGFAGAAGELFF.

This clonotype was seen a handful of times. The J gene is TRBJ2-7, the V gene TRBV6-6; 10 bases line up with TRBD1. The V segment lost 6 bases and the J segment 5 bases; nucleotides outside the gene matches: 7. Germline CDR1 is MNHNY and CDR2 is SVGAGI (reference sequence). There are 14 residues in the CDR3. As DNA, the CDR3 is TGTGCCAGCAGCCCCGGGACAGGGGAAAACGAGCAGTACTTC. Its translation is CASSPGTGENEQYF.

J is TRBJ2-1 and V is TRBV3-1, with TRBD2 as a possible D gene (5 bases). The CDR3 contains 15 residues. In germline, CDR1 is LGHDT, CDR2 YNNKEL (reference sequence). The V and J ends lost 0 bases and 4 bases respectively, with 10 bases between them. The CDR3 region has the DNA TGTGCCAGCAGCCAAGAGGCGCTAGCATACAATGAGCAGTTCTTC. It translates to CASSQEALAYNEQFF.

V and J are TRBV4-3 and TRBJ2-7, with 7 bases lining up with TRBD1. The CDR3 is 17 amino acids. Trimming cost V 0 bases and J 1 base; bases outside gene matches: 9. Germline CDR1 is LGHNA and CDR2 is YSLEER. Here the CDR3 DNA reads TGCGCCAGCAGCCAAGATGTGGGGCCAGGGGGATCCTACGAGCAGTACTTC. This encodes CASSQDVGPGGSYEQYF.

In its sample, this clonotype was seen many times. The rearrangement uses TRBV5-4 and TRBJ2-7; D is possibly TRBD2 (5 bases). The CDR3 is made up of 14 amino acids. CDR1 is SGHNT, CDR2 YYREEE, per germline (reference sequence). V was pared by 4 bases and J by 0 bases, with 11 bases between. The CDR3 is CASSHGISSYEQYF. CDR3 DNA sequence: TGTGCCAGCAGCCACGGGATAAGCTCCTACGAGCAGTACTTC.

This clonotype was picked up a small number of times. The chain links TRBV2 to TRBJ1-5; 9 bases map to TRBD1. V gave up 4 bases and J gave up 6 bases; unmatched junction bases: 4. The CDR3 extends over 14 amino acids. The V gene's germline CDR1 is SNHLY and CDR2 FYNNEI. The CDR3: CASSVQGASQPQHF. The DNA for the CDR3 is TGTGCCAGCAGTGTACAGGGGGCTAGTCAGCCCCAGCATTTT. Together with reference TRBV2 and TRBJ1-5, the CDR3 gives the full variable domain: EPEVTQTPSHQVTQMGQEVILRCVPISNHLYFYWYRQILGQKVEFLVSFYNNEISEKSEIFDDQFSVERPDGSNFTLKIRSTKLEDSAMYFCASSVQGASQPQHFGDGTRLSIL.